This entry describes one T cell receptor (beta chain). What it binds is unknown. The data stem from a study of shared clonotypes between healthy human individuals. Study results and limitations: Of the naive CD4 clonotypes, around 4.8% were shared across several donors.

Per the germline V gene, CDR1 is SGHRS and CDR2 is YFSETQ. The CDR3 contains 15 residues. V dropped 3 bases and J dropped 5 bases, with 16 bases sitting between them. Per the authors' pipeline: ImmunoSEQ output held junction-only sequences without quality scores, so filtering differed. Repertoires were generated with immunoSEQ multiplex PCR, while TCRdb's copy carries only in-frame clones and drops some. The DNA gave D and trimming, while V, J and clone size come from that table. The sample has over 2,000,000 clones; 85% to 95% are singletons. Naive CD8 isolation took CD45RO-negative cells positively selected for CCR7 and excluded terminally differentiated effector memory CD45RA+ cells. All donors were Caucasian adults living in Nashville, Tennessee.

The sequenced sample was naive CD8+ T cells from PBMCs. This chain links TRBV5-1 with TRBJ2-3, with a tentative D call TRBD1 (6 bases). This receptor was identified in a young man in good health. Some clones in this sample may be carry-over from other donors' samples. CDR3 DNA sequence: TGCGCCAGCAGCTCACGCCAGGGGTACCAAGATACGCAGTATTTT. Its translation is CASSSRQGYQDTQYF.